What follows are 25 T cell receptor beta chains derived from one specimen sequenced in a study of T cells after yellow fever vaccination. TCRdb re-derived calls from the 5' RACE reads in MiXCR, one entry per CDR3 protein. This table has 250,000 or so distinct CDR3 sequences, 3.6% appearing once. Material: PBMCs, obtained 15 days after the yellow fever booster vaccination. The receptor source for this set is a young man who received the YFV17D yellow fever vaccine.

This clonotype was seen ten or more times. The chain carries TRBV7-2 and TRBJ1-4; D uncertain. CDR3 length equals 15 residues. The germline V gene has CDR1 SGHTA and CDR2 FQGNSA. Trimming left V 0 bases short and J 5 bases short, with 10 bases between. The DNA for the CDR3 is TGTGCCAGCAGCTTAGCGTACAGTATGAATGAAAAACTGTTTTTT. This gives the protein CASSLAYSMNEKLFF.

This clonotype was counted between two and nine times. V and J are TRBV5-4 and TRBJ1-1; D is undetermined. This CDR3 is 11 amino acids long. Trimming shortened V by 2 bases and J by 7 bases, and 6 bases separated the two germline ends. Germline V gene data show CDR1 as SGHNT and CDR2 as YYREEE (reference sequence). The CDR3 DNA reads as TGTGCCAGCAGCTTCCCGGTTGAAGCTTTCTTT. This codes for CASSFPVEAFF.

This clonotype was recorded many times. This sequence joins TRBV20-1 and TRBJ2-7; TRBD1 might be the D (5 bases). Germline V gene sequence: CDR1 DFQATT, CDR2 SNEGSKA (reference sequence). There are 13 residues in the CDR3. V gave up 3 bases and J gave up 2 bases, with 11 bases separating them. CDR3 DNA sequence: TGCAGTGCTAGGGGGCGTTCTACCTACGAGCAGTACTTC. Protein sequence: CSARGRSTYEQYF.

This clonotype was seen at least ten times. The V gene is TRBV5-1, the J gene TRBJ2-3; 8 bases line up with TRBD2. In germline, CDR1 is SGHRS, CDR2 YFSETQ. V was clipped by 4 bases and J by 0 bases; unmatched bases: 7. CDR3 length equals 16 residues. As DNA, the CDR3 is TGCGCCAGCAGCCGGTCGGCTAGCGGGAGCACAGATACGCAGTATTTT. It encodes CASSRSASGSTDTQYF.

This clonotype was found many times. The genes are TRBV19 and TRBJ1-1; D remains ambiguous. CDR1 and CDR2 from the germline V gene are LNHDA and SQIVND (reference sequence). V shed 3 bases and J shed 0 bases, with 5 bases lying between them. This CDR3 spans 13 amino acids. The CDR3 nucleotides read TGTGCCAGTAGTATCGGGGTGAACACTGAAGCTTTCTTT. Its protein is CASSIGVNTEAFF.

This clonotype was recorded at least ten times. This sequence joins TRBV6-1 and TRBJ1-1, with D maybe TRBD1 (5 bases). The CDR3 loop spans 14 amino acids. Trimming pared 8 bases from V and 6 bases from J, leaving 19 bases between. Germline values: CDR1 MNHNS, CDR2 SASEGT. The CDR3 nucleotides read TGTGCCAGCGACAGATACGTCCTGAGGCCTGAAGCTTTCTTT. Amino acid sequence: CASDRYVLRPEAFF.

The table lists this clonotype with many counts. The genes are TRBV5-1 and TRBJ2-5, with D perhaps matching TRBD2 (5 bases). V was pared by 3 bases and J by 5 bases, with 17 bases between. The CDR3 is made up of 15 amino acids. CDR1 SGHRS and CDR2 YFSETQ come from the germline V gene. The CDR3 region is CASSSEPLRRETQYF. CDR3 nucleotides: TGCGCCAGCAGCTCGGAACCACTCCGGAGGGAGACCCAGTACTTC.

This clonotype was counted ten times or more. The chain recombines TRBV12-5 with TRBJ2-5, with D possibly TRBD2 on 7 matching bases. CDR1 and CDR2 (germline): LGHNT, FRNRAP. This CDR3 comprises 14 residues. Deletions cut 7 bases from V and 3 bases from J, with 15 bases between. The CDR3 DNA is TGTGCTAGTGCCCTGGGAGGGGGGGAAGAGACCCAGTACTTC. Its protein is CASALGGGEETQYF.

This clonotype occurred many times. The rearrangement links TRBV11-2 to TRBJ2-7; a possible D gene is TRBD2 (5 bases). The CDR3 runs 13 residues. Germline V gene lookup returns CDR1 SGHAT and CDR2 FQNNGV. V lost 1 base and J lost 5, with 9 bases in between. The CDR3 coding sequence is TGTGCCAGCAGCTTAGGATCGGGGAACGAGCAGTACGTC. Translation gives CASSLGSGNEQYV.

This clonotype was counted ten times or more. This sequence joins TRBV7-2 and TRBJ2-1, with no clear D. Between the trimmed V and J ends, which lost 5 bases and 1 base, there was a span of 12 bases. This CDR3 has 15 amino acids. Germline assignment: CDR1 SGHTA and CDR2 FQGNSA. DNA for the CDR3: TGTGCCAGCAGCCCCCAACTGGGGTCCTACAATGAGCAGTTCTTC. It codes for CASSPQLGSYNEQFF.

This clonotype was observed at least ten times. The J gene is TRBJ2-5, the V gene TRBV15, with 9 positions matching TRBD1. This CDR3 contains 15 residues. Unmatched junction bases numbered 3, after V lost 3 bases and J lost 1 base. Per the germline V gene, CDR1 is LNHNV and CDR2 is YYDKDF (reference sequence). CDR3 sequence: CATSRGTGRQETQYF. The CDR3 nucleotides are TGTGCCACCAGCAGGGGGACAGGGCGCCAAGAGACCCAGTACTTC.

Many counts were recorded for this clonotype. V is TRBV27 and J is TRBJ2-3; weak D call: TRBD1 (5 bases). The CDR3 consists of 15 residues. The V end was cut by 0 bases, the J end by 6 bases, with 13 bases between. Germline V gives CDR1 MNHEY, CDR2 SMNVEV (reference sequence). In DNA, the CDR3 is TGTGCCAGCAGTTTATCAGGTAGCACAGGCGATACGCAGTATTTT. This translates into CASSLSGSTGDTQYF.

This clonotype was counted ten times or more. V and J are TRBV7-9 and TRBJ1-2, with a possible D match to TRBD1 (6 bases). This CDR3 has 14 residues. Trimming removed 4 bases from V and 7 bases from J, with 16 bases in between. Germline V gives CDR1 SEHNR, CDR2 FQNEAQ (reference sequence). The CDR3 here is CASSSARDIFGYTF. DNA for the CDR3: TGTGCCAGCAGCTCAGCCAGGGACATTTTTGGCTACACCTTC.

The sample holds many counts of this clonotype. J is TRBJ1-1 and V is TRBV15, with TRBD1 as a possible D gene (6 bases). Trimming removed 0 bases at V and 4 bases at J, with 9 bases between. The CDR3 contains 14 residues. Germline V gene lookup returns CDR1 LNHNV and CDR2 YYDKDF (reference sequence). CDR3 loop: CATSRDTGSTEAFF. The CDR3, as DNA: TGTGCCACCAGCAGAGATACAGGGAGCACTGAAGCTTTCTTT.

This clonotype was counted at least ten times. The chain uses TRBV20-1 and TRBJ2-3, with TRBD1 as a possible D gene (6 bases). The CDR3 totals 13 residues. CDR1 is DFQATT and CDR2 is SNEGSKA in the germline V gene (reference sequence). DNA for the CDR3: TGCAGCGGGCCAAGGGGGACGGGGGATACGCAGTATTTT. This gives the protein CSGPRGTGDTQYF.

In this sample, this clonotype turned up many times. The V call is TRBV7-8, the J call TRBJ2-3; TRBD2 aligns across 9 bases. The V segment lost 5 bases and the J segment 5 bases; nucleotides outside the gene matches: 8. The germline V gene has CDR1 SGHVS and CDR2 FQNEAQ. CDR3 length equals 15 residues. In DNA form, the CDR3 reads TGTGCCAGCAGCCGCCTGGCGGGGGGGGTAGATACGCAGTATTTT. This translates into CASSRLAGGVDTQYF. Looking up the rest from reference TRBV7-8 and TRBJ2-3 gives the full variable domain: GAGVSQSPRYKVAKRGQDVALRCDPISGHVSLFWYQQALGQGPEFLTYFQNEAQLDKSGLPSDRFFAERPEGSVSTLKIQRTQQEDSAVYLCASSRLAGGVDTQYFGPGTRLTVL.

This clonotype was seen at least ten times. The chain joins TRBV7-9 to TRBJ1-3; D not resolved. Germline CDR1 SEHNR, CDR2 FQNEAQ (reference sequence). Trimming stripped 5 bases from V and 8 bases from J, with 10 bases between. The CDR3 contains 12 residues. CDR3 nucleotides: TGTGCCAGCAGCCCTAACACGTACACCATATATTTT. It specifies CASSPNTYTIYF.

This clonotype has ten or more counts. CDR3 sequence (DNA): TGTGCCAGCTCACCCCCCCGGACAGGAGGAAACACCATATATTTT. Translating gives CASSPPRTGGNTIYF. This chain joins TRBV18 and TRBJ1-3; 7 bases match TRBD1. The length of the CDR3 is 15 residues. CDR1 is KGHSH and CDR2 is LQKENI in the germline V gene. The V and J ends lost 3 bases and 4 bases, in that order; junction bases with no gene match: 6.

This clonotype occurred many times. The chain employs TRBV5-1 and TRBJ2-2; 7 bases map to TRBD1. CDR3 length: 16 residues. Germline assignment: CDR1 SGHRS and CDR2 YFSETQ. After removal of 0 bases from V and 2 bases from J, the junction contained 4 bases not matched to a gene. The CDR3 bases are TGCGCCAGCAGCTTGGCGGGACAGATTAACACCGGGGAGCTGTTTTTT. This encodes CASSLAGQINTGELFF. The full variable domain, rest sourced from reference TRBV5-1 and TRBJ2-2, is KAGVTQTPRYLIKTRGQQVTLSCSPISGHRSVSWYQQTPGQGLQFLFEYFSETQRNKGNFPGRFSGRQFSNSRSEMNVSTLELGDSALYLCASSLAGQINTGELFFGEGSRLTVL.

This clonotype was detected ten times or more. This sequence joins TRBV5-1 and TRBJ1-6; 10 nucleotides match TRBD1. The V segment lost 4 bases and the J segment 4 bases; nucleotides outside the gene matches: 5. This CDR3 has 16 amino acids. CDR1 SGHRS and CDR2 YFSETQ come from the germline V gene. The CDR3 nucleotides are TGCGCCAGCAGCGCCGGACAGGGGGAATATAATTCACCCCTCCACTTT. Its translation is CASSAGQGEYNSPLHF.

This clonotype showed up many times. The rearrangement uses TRBV5-1 and TRBJ2-5, with 10 nucleotides matching TRBD1. Germline-derived CDR1 and CDR2 are SGHRS and YFSETQ. V trimming: 2 bases; J trimming: 1 base; junction bases outside the gene matches: 5. This CDR3 spans 16 amino acids. The CDR3 sequence: CASSFYRTGGQETQYF. DNA for the CDR3: TGCGCCAGCAGCTTCTATAGGACAGGGGGCCAAGAGACCCAGTACTTC.

This clonotype has ten or more counts. The rearrangement uses TRBV4-1 and TRBJ1-4, with D perhaps TRBD1 (6 bases). V gave up 0 bases and J gave up 7 bases, with 12 bases separating them. Germline CDR1 MGHRA, CDR2 YSYEKL. The CDR3 loop spans 15 amino acids. The CDR3 sequence: CASSQDLGGREKLFF. The CDR3 DNA sequence: TGCGCCAGCAGCCAAGATTTAGGGGGTCGTGAAAAACTGTTTTTT.

This clonotype was seen repeatedly, ten times or more. The chain recombines TRBV19 with TRBJ2-5; TRBD2 is a possible D gene (6 bases). The length of the CDR3 is 16 residues. V shed 5 bases and J shed 5 bases, with 21 bases lying between them. Germline lookup yields CDR1 LNHDA and CDR2 SQIVND (reference sequence). The DNA of the CDR3 is TGTGCCAGTAGTGGGGACCGGGACTCCCCCCGGGAGACCCAGTACTTC. This translates into CASSGDRDSPRETQYF.

This clonotype was seen repeatedly, ten times or more. The V call is TRBV9, the J call TRBJ2-3; D unresolved. Trimming removed 4 bases at V and 3 bases at J, with 9 bases between. The V gene's germline CDR1 is SGDLS and CDR2 YYNGEE. The CDR3 loop spans 13 amino acids. The CDR3: CASSQQGTDTQYF. Here the CDR3 DNA reads TGTGCCAGCAGCCAGCAAGGGACAGATACGCAGTATTTT. Supplemented by reference TRBV9 and TRBJ2-3, the full variable domain reads DSGVTQTPKHLITATGQRVTLRCSPRSGDLSVYWYQQSLDQGLQFLIQYYNGEERAKGNILERFSAQQFPDLHSELNLSSLELGDSALYFCASSQQGTDTQYFGPGTRLTVL.

The sample holds many counts of this clonotype. This chain joins TRBV4-1 and TRBJ2-3, with TRBD1 matching 9 bases. With 4 bases clipped from V and 3 bases from J, the junction kept 8 bases outside the gene matches. The CDR3 is made up of 16 amino acids. Germline CDR1 MGHRA, CDR2 YSYEKL. DNA of the CDR3: TGCGCCAGCAGCCTATTTGCGGACAGGGGAACAGATACGCAGTATTTT. This encodes CASSLFADRGTDTQYF.